This T cell receptor (beta chain) was found in a study of T cell responses to AZD1222 COVID-19 vaccine. Of note for this clone: What it binds is unknown.

Deletions cut 6 bases from V and 0 bases from J, with 18 bases between. Germline V gene lookup returns CDR1 LNHDA and CDR2 SQIVND (reference sequence). This CDR3 has 17 residues. TCRdb's table, derived via immunoSEQ multiplex PCR, lists solely in-frame clones and lacks some. The profile covers 110,000 to 150,000 clones, with approximately 90% appearing a single time and less than 3.5% taken by the ten largest. Study results and caveats: Compared with day 0, the breadth and depth of the Spike-specific TCR repertoire rose significantly after two doses of AZD1222. Recipients of AZD1222 seropositive at baseline numbered only 5 or 6.

Material: peripheral blood, obtained 28 days after the second AZD1222 dose. The chain recombines TRBV19 with TRBJ2-4; tentatively, D is TRBD2 (5 bases). The TCR originated in an adult who received the AZD1222 COVID-19 vaccine. The CDR3 loop reads CASSPRVGDQAKNIQYF. The CDR3 region has the DNA TGTGCCAGTAGCCCTAGGGTGGGAGACCAAGCCAAAAACATTCAGTACTTC.